A single sample gave rise to the 11 T cell receptor beta chains below, sequenced in a study of T cells in Graves' hyperthyroidism and ophthalmopathy. It was RNA transcripts that yielded the amplified TCR beta CDR3 regions. HTBI primers drove first-round RT-PCR of the TCR CDR3. TCRdb redid the calling of the multiplex PCR reads with MiXCR, one entry per CDR3 protein. Of roughly 660,000 distinct CDR3 sequences listed, 15% to 20% were seen once; the top ten hold 15% to 19%. The specimen was blood. The receptor source for this set is a man aged 50-59 years with Graves' hyperthyroidism.

This clonotype was seen only a few times. The V call is TRBV3-1, the J call TRBJ1-2, with TRBD1 matching over 9 bases. The CDR3 runs to 14 residues. Per germline, CDR1 LGHDT and CDR2 YNNKEL (reference sequence). V shed 3 bases, J shed 8 bases, and the junction held 7 bases outside the gene matches. The CDR3 loop reads CASSHAGQGNGYTF. CDR3 nucleotides: TGTGCCAGCAGCCATGCCGGACAGGGGAACGGCTACACCTTC.

The chain couples TRBV10-1 to TRBJ2-7; D possibly corresponds to TRBD2 (6 bases). CDR3 size: 14 residues. The germline V and J ends were trimmed by 5 bases and 4 bases, with 15 bases remaining between them. Germline CDR1 reads WNHNN; CDR2 reads SYGVQD (reference sequence). The CDR3 here is CASSQREAVYEQYF. For the CDR3, the DNA is TGCGCCAGCAGTCAGAGGGAGGCTGTTTACGAGCAGTACTTC.

The chain is built from TRBV27 and TRBJ2-2; D unresolved. The CDR3 has 13 amino acids. V lost 9 bases, J lost 3 bases, and 11 bases lay in between. Germline V gene data show CDR1 as MNHEY and CDR2 as SMNVEV (reference sequence). CDR3 region: CASYYSDTGELFF. The CDR3, as DNA: TGTGCCAGTTATTACTCCGACACCGGGGAGCTGTTTTTT.

The V and J genes are TRBV18 and TRBJ2-5; 7 bases are shared with TRBD1. V shed 3 bases, J shed 2 bases, and the junction held 9 bases outside the gene matches. The CDR3 runs 16 residues. Looked up from germline, CDR1 is KGHSH and CDR2 is LQKENI. The CDR3 sequence: CASSPRSWDRQETQYF. In DNA, the CDR3 is TGTGCCAGCTCACCCAGATCATGGGACAGACAAGAGACCCAGTACTTC.

V gene TRBV10-3 combines with J gene TRBJ2-6; 9 bases are a match to TRBD1. V lost 5 bases and J lost 0; bases outside the gene matches: 5. This CDR3 spans 17 amino acids. In germline, CDR1 is ENHRY, CDR2 SYGVKD. Here the CDR3 DNA reads TGTGCCATCAGTCCGGGACAGGGTGTCTCTGGGGCCAACGTCCTGACTTTC. It translates to CAISPGQGVSGANVLTF.

This clonotype was found a few times. The chain is built from TRBV30 and TRBJ2-7; D not certain. The CDR3 is 13 amino acids. With 0 bases removed from V and 3 bases from J, the gap between germline ends came to 9 bases. The germline gives CDR1 GTSNPN, CDR2 SVGIG (reference sequence). The CDR3 region is CAWSVLVGYEQYF. Here the CDR3 DNA reads TGTGCCTGGAGTGTACTGGTGGGCTACGAGCAGTACTTC.

In the case of this clonotype: Relative to the germline gene, one junction end is altered; a read error may explain this. The rearrangement joins TRBV24-1 to TRBJ2-5, with D possibly TRBD2 on 7 matching bases. In germline, CDR1 is KGHDR, CDR2 SFDVKD. CDR3 length equals 20 residues. The CDR3 DNA follows: TGTGCCACCAGGGGGGGAGGGGGGAAGGGGCGGGAGTGGGCTCAAGAGACCCAGCACTTC. It is translated as CATRGGGGKGREWAQETQHF.

Points on this clonotype: The junction departs from germline at one end; a sequencing error may be responsible. J is TRBJ2-3 and V is TRBV20-1; the D gene is possibly TRBD1 (5 bases). This CDR3 comprises 12 residues. Per the germline V gene, CDR1 is DFQATT and CDR2 is SNEGSKA (reference sequence). The CDR3 sequence is CGAIRGTDTQYF. CDR3 nucleotide sequence: TGCGGTGCTATCAGGGGCACAGATACGCAGTATTTT.

This chain connects TRBV18 to TRBJ1-1; 11 nucleotides match TRBD1. Germline CDR1 reads KGHSH; CDR2 reads LQKENI. The CDR3 sequence is 15 residues long. V lost 3 bases and J lost 4; bases outside the gene matches: 4. The CDR3 region has the DNA TGTGCCAGCTCACCGGACAGGGGGCTGAGCACTGAAGCTTTCTTT. It translates to CASSPDRGLSTEAFF. The full variable domain, its missing parts supplied by reference TRBV18 and TRBJ1-1, is NAGVMQNPRHLVRRRGQEARLRCSPMKGHSHVYWYRQLPEEGLKFMVYLQKENIIDESGMPKERFSAEFPKEGPSILRIQQVVRGDSAAYFCASSPDRGLSTEAFFGQGTRLTVV.

This clonotype was observed at least ten times. V gene TRBV12-3 or TRBV12-4 combines with J gene TRBJ1-1, with D uncertain. The V end was cut by 2 bases, the J end by 11 bases, with 12 bases between. This CDR3 contains 12 residues. The CDR3 nucleotides are TGTGCCAGCAGTTTAAGTTCTATGCGGGCTTTCTTT. Translated: CASSLSSMRAFF.

The sample holds a few counts of this clonotype. This chain joins TRBV18 and TRBJ2-3, with D perhaps being TRBD1 or TRBD2 (5 bases each). The CDR3 is 14 residues long. CDR1 and CDR2 from the germline V gene are KGHSH and LQKENI. Trimming removed 4 bases at V and 5 bases at J, with 13 bases between. CDR3: CASSRLGEIDTQYF. The CDR3 coding sequence is TGTGCCAGCTCACGGCTGGGGGAGATAGATACGCAGTATTTT. Based on the CDR3 plus reference TRBV18 and TRBJ2-3, the full variable domain is NAGVMQNPRHLVRRRGQEARLRCSPMKGHSHVYWYRQLPEEGLKFMVYLQKENIIDESGMPKERFSAEFPKEGPSILRIQQVVRGDSAAYFCASSRLGEIDTQYFGPGTRLTVL.